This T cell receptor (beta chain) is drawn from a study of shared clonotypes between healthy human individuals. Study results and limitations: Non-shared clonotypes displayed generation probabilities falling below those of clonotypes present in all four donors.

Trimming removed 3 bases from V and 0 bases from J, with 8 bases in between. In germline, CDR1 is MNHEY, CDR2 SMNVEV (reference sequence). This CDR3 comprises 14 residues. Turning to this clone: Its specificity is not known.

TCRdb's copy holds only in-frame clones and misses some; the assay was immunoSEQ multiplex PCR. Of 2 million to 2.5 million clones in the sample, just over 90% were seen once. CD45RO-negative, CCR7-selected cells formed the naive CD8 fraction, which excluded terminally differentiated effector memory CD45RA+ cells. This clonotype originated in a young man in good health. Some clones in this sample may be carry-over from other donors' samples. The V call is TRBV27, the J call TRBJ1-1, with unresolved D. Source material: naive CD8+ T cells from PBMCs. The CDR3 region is CASSLGEMNTEAFF. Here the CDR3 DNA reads TGTGCCAGCAGTTTGGGTGAAATGAACACTGAAGCTTTCTTT.